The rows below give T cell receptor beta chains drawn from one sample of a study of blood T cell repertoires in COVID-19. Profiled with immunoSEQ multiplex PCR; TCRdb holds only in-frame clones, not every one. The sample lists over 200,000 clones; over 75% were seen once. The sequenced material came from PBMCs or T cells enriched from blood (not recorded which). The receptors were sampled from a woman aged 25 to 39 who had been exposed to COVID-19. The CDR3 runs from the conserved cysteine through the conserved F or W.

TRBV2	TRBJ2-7	CASGAGWTYEQYF
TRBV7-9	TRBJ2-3	CASNPAGRTSTDTQYF
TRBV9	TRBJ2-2	CASSVGLEGGGTGELFF
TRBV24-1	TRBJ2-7	CAVSGDDEQYF
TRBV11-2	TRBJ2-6	CASSLSRDYSGANVLTF
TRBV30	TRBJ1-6	CAWSAGREGSSYNSPLHF
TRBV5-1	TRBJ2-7	CASSRPGTSGSYEQYF
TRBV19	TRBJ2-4	CASSISQGIQYF
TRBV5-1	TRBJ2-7	CASSPSLAGVIYEQYF
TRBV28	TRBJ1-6	CASTIGGLNSPLHF
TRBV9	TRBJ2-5	CASSVGTGGRETQYF
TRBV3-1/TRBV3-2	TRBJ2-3	CASSRQVGTSREADTQYF
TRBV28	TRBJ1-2	CASSFMDRGVIYGYTF
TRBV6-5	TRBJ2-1	CASSFSGLLPTNEQFF
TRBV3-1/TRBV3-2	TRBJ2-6	CASSQLAGTGANVLTF
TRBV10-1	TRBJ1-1	CASSDPGQWAFF
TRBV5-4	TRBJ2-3	CASSLSPQGGTDTQYF
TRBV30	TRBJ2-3	CAWENSRAQYF
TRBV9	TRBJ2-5	CASSVATLGEGGETQYF
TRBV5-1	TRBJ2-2	CASSWNTGTANTGELFF
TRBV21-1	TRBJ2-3	CASSKVPGLAGVTDTQYF
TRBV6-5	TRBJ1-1	CASTGGPNTEAFF
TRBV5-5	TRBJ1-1	CASSLAGSNTEAFF
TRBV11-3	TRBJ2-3	CASSRLAGPSRDTQYF
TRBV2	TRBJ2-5	CASSEWESGETQYF
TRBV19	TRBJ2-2	CASSIDMIPGELFF
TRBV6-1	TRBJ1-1	CASSEIQTTEAFF
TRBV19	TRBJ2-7	CASSGGVVHEQYF
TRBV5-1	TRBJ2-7	CASSLGPSEYEQYF
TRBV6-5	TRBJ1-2	CASSYSWANYGYTF
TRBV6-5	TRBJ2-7	CASGWVAGSYEQYF
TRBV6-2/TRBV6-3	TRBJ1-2	CASSPEDRSNYGYTF
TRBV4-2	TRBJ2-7	CASSRTGIQFYEQYF
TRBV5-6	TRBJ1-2	CASSPIRGTGEEGYTF
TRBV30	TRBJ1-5	CAWSGGSHSNQPQHF
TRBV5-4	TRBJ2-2	CASSLSQGRTGELFF
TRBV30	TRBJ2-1	CAWHLPGLLRNEQFF
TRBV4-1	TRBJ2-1	CASSPERPWGTGVEFF
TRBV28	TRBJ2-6	CASRRSFSGANVLTF
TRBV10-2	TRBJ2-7	CASRTSSEQYF
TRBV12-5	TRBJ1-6	CASGLVTGSPSPLHF
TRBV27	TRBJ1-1	CASGKQGLGNTEAFF
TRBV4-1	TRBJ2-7	CASSQDPRGRAYEQYF
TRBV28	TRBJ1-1	CASSFSHPNTEAFF
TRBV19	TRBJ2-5	CASSIVSSGVTQETQYF
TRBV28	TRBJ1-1	CASSLGGQGARNTEAFF
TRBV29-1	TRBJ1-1	CSVYTGMNTEAFF
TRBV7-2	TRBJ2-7	CASSSSGTSGSEQYF
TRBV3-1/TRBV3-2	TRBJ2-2	CASSRTSGNTGELFF
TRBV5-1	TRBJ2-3	CASSSDRGGVNTQYF
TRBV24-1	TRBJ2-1	CATSDLLLSSGEQFF
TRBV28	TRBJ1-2	CASSSPGIYYGYTF
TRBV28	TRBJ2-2	CASSLNRFGTGELFF